This T cell receptor (beta chain) originates from a study of T cells in Graves' hyperthyroidism and ophthalmopathy. Study-level findings and limits: Onset of ophthalmopathy came a median roughly 6.4 months after the model predicted it.

The CDR3 loop spans 14 amino acids. Germline CDR1 is SNHLY and CDR2 is FYNNEI. Trimming shortened V by 10 bases and J by 0 bases, and 15 bases separated the two germline ends. Regions amplified from RNA transcripts were the TCR beta CDR3 regions. An initial round of RT-PCR targeting the TCR CDR3 relied on the HTBI primer set. TCRdb processed the multiplex PCR reads anew with MiXCR; each CDR3 protein has one entry. The data contain about 690,000 distinct CDR3 sequences, 15% to 20% of them singletons. No ophthalmopathy progression within 18 months constituted stable Graves' hyperthyroidism. This clonotype was counted many times. The antigen remains unidentified.

Sequencing was done on a sample of blood. This receptor was identified in a man aged 45-60 years with Graves' hyperthyroidism. The V call is TRBV2, the J call TRBJ1-1, with TRBD1 as a possible D gene (5 bases). Written as DNA, the CDR3 is TGTGCCACCCGGGGAGGGACCATGAACACTGAAGCTTTCTTT. Amino acids: CATRGGTMNTEAFF.